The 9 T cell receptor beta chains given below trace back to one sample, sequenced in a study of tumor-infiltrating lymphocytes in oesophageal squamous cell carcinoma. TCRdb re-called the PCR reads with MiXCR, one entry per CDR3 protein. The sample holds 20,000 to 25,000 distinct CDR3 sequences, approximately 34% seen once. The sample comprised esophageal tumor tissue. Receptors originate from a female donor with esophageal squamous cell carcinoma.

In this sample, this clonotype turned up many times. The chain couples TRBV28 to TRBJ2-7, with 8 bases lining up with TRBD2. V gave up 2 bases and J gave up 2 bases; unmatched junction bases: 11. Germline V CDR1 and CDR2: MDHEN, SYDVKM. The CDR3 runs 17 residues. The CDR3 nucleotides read TGTGCCAGCAGTTTAGGCGGGGGCGGGAGGATCCCCTACGAGCAGTACTTC. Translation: CASSLGGGGRIPYEQYF.

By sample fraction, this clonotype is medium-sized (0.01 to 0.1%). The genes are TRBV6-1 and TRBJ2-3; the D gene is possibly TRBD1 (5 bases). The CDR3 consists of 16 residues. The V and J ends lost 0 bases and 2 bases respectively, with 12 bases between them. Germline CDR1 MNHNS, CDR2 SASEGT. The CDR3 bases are TGTGCCAGCAGTGAAGCAGGGGTGCGGTCCACAGATACGCAGTATTTT. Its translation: CASSEAGVRSTDTQYF.

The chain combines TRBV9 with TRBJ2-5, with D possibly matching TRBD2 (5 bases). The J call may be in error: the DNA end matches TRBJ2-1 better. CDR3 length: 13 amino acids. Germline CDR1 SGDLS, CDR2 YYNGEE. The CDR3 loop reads CASSVGLANEQFF. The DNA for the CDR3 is TGTGCCAGCAGCGTTGGTCTAGCAAACGAGCAGTTCTTC.

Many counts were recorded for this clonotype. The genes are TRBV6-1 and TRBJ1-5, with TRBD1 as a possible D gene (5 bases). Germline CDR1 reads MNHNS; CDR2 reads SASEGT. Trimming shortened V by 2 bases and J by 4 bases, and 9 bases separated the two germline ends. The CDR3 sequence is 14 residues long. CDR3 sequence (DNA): TGTGCCAGCAGTGAACAGGGAGCTAATCAGCCCCAGCATTTT. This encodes CASSEQGANQPQHF.

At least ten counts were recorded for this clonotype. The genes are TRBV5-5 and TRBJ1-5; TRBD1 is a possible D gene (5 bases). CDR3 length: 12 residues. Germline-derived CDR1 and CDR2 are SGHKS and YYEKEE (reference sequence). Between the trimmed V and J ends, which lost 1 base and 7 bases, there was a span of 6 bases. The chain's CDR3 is CASSLRGQPQHF. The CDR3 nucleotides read TGTGCCAGCAGCTTGAGGGGACAGCCCCAGCATTTT. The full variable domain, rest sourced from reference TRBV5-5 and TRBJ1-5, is DAGVTQSPTHLIKTRGQQVTLRCSPISGHKSVSWYQQVLGQGPQFIFQYYEKEERGRGNFPDRFSARQFPNYSSELNVNALLLGDSALYLCASSLRGQPQHFGDGTRLSIL.

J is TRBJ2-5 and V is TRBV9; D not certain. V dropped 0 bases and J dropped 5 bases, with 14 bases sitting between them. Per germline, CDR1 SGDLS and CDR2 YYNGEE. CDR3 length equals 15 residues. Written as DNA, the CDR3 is TGTGCCAGCAGCGTAGCTTCGCAGGCATGGGAGACCCAGTACTTC. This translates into CASSVASQAWETQYF.

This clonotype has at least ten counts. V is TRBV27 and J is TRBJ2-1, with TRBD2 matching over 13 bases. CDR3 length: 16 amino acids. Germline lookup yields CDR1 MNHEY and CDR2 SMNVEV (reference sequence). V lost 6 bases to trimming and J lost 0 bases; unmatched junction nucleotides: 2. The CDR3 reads CASRGLAGSSYNEQFF. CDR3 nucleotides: TGTGCCAGCAGGGGACTAGCGGGGAGCTCCTACAATGAGCAGTTCTTC.

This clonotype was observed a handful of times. The CDR3 sequence: CASSGSASYEQYF. CDR3 sequence (DNA): TGTGCCAGTAGCGGTAGCGCCTCCTACGAGCAGTACTTC. This chain uses TRBV19 with TRBJ2-5; TRBD2 might be the D (5 bases). The assigned J gene may be wrong: the sequence end matches TRBJ2-7 better. The CDR3 sequence is 13 residues long. Looked up from germline, CDR1 is LNHDA and CDR2 is SQIVND (reference sequence).

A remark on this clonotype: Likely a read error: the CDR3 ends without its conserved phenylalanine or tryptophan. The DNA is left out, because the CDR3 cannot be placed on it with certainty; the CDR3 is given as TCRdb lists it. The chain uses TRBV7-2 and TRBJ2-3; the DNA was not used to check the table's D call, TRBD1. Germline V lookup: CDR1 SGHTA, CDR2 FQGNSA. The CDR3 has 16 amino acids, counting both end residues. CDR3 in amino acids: CASSLVAGVEGYTFGP.